Listed below are T cell receptor beta chains from one sample, sequenced in a study of regulatory and conventional T cells in RAG deficiency. The method was immunoSEQ multiplex PCR; TCRdb's version includes in-frame clones alone and lacks a portion of them. The sample contains just under 9,500 clones, 89% of which appear only once. This same sample was also taken into another study, of regulatory T cells.

The sample taken for sequencing was Tregs sorted from blood. These TCRs come from a human donor in good health. Both conserved end residues are part of each CDR3. Each record gives: V gene, J gene, D gene, clone size, CDR3 protein, CDR3 DNA. A D gene is named only where the DNA matches it firmly. Only part of the rows carry a size: once, few, many, or a class if the clone is expanded.

V gene: TRBV4-2; J gene: TRBJ2-2; D gene: NA; clone size: NA; CDR3 protein: CASSQVGAGTGELFF; CDR3 DNA: TGTGCCAGCAGCCAAGTGGGGGCAGGGACCGGGGAGCTGTTTTTT
V gene: TRBV30; J gene: TRBJ1-1; D gene: NA; clone size: NA; CDR3 protein: CAWSVRQSEAFF; CDR3 DNA: TGTGCCTGGAGCGTTAGACAGAGTGAAGCTTTCTTT
V gene: TRBV18; J gene: TRBJ2-7; D gene: TRBD1; clone size: NA; CDR3 protein: CASSPGQGLTYEQYF; CDR3 DNA: TGTGCCAGCTCACCAGGACAGGGGTTGACCTACGAGCAGTACTTC
V gene: TRBV19; J gene: TRBJ2-7; D gene: NA; clone size: few; CDR3 protein: CASSNRASGDEQYF; CDR3 DNA: TGTGCCAGTAGTAACCGGGCCTCCGGAGACGAGCAGTACTTC
V gene: TRBV18; J gene: TRBJ1-3; D gene: TRBD1; clone size: few; CDR3 protein: CASSLRQGSSGNTIYF; CDR3 DNA: TGTGCCAGCTCGCTTAGACAGGGGAGCTCTGGAAACACCATATATTTT
V gene: TRBV5-4; J gene: TRBJ2-7; D gene: NA; clone size: NA; CDR3 protein: CASSRGEGAYEQYF; CDR3 DNA: TGTGCCAGCAGCCGCGGAGAGGGGGCCTACGAGCAGTACTTC
V gene: TRBV2; J gene: TRBJ1-4; D gene: NA; clone size: NA; CDR3 protein: CASRTGSNEKLFF; CDR3 DNA: TGTGCCAGCCGAACAGGGAGTAATGAAAAACTGTTTTTT
V gene: TRBV6-1; J gene: TRBJ2-7; D gene: NA; clone size: NA; CDR3 protein: CASSEYSSYEQYF; CDR3 DNA: TGTGCCAGCAGTGAATACTCCAGCTACGAGCAGTACTTC
V gene: TRBV18; J gene: TRBJ2-5; D gene: NA; clone size: NA; CDR3 protein: CASSSQETQYF; CDR3 DNA: TGTGCCAGCTCATCTCAAGAGACCCAGTACTTC
V gene: TRBV5-1; J gene: TRBJ2-3; D gene: TRBD2; clone size: NA; CDR3 protein: CASSLADGGDTQYF; CDR3 DNA: TGCGCCAGCAGCTTGGCAGACGGGGGGGATACGCAGTATTTT
V gene: TRBV28; J gene: TRBJ1-2; D gene: NA; clone size: NA; CDR3 protein: CASSFPQNYGYTF; CDR3 DNA: TGTGCCAGCAGTTTCCCACAGAACTATGGCTACACCTTC
V gene: TRBV28; J gene: TRBJ2-1; D gene: TRBD1; clone size: NA; CDR3 protein: CASSSPGGNEQFF; CDR3 DNA: TGTGCCAGCAGTTCCCCAGGGGGCAATGAGCAGTTCTTC
V gene: TRBV7-9; J gene: TRBJ2-3; D gene: NA; clone size: NA; CDR3 protein: CASSLESGSTDTQYF; CDR3 DNA: TGTGCCAGCAGCTTAGAATCGGGGAGTACAGATACGCAGTATTTT
V gene: TRBV15; J gene: TRBJ1-4; D gene: TRBD1; clone size: NA; CDR3 protein: CASGTATNEKLFF; CDR3 DNA: TGTGCCTCGGGGACAGCAACTAATGAAAAACTGTTTTTT
V gene: TRBV5-1; J gene: TRBJ1-2; D gene: NA; clone size: NA; CDR3 protein: CASSLDDRPKGGYTF; CDR3 DNA: TGCGCCAGCAGCTTGGATGACAGACCTAAGGGCGGCTACACCTTC
V gene: TRBV5-6; J gene: TRBJ1-2; D gene: NA; clone size: NA; CDR3 protein: CASSFVLGQAVGGYTF; CDR3 DNA: TGTGCCAGCAGCTTCGTGCTGGGGCAGGCTGTAGGTGGCTACACCTTC
V gene: TRBV7-2; J gene: TRBJ2-3; D gene: NA; clone size: NA; CDR3 protein: CASSLNPRAGRTDTQYF; CDR3 DNA: TGTGCCAGCAGCCTAAATCCTAGGGCCGGGCGCACAGATACGCAGTATTTT
V gene: TRBV6-6; J gene: TRBJ1-1; D gene: NA; clone size: NA; CDR3 protein: CASTLQSNTEAFF; CDR3 DNA: TGTGCCTCAACTCTACAGAGCAACACTGAAGCTTTCTTT
V gene: TRBV5-6; J gene: TRBJ2-4; D gene: NA; clone size: NA; CDR3 protein: CASSLTGIGNIQYF; CDR3 DNA: TGTGCCAGCAGCTTAACAGGGATTGGAAACATTCAGTACTTC
V gene: TRBV19; J gene: TRBJ1-2; D gene: TRBD1; clone size: few; CDR3 protein: CASSTGQGAIGYTF; CDR3 DNA: TGTGCCAGTAGTACTGGTCAGGGGGCGATTGGCTACACCTTC